The 24 T cell receptor beta chains given below trace back to one sample, sequenced in a study of shared clonotypes between healthy human individuals. Produced via immunoSEQ multiplex PCR; TCRdb's table is partial and in-frame only. The sample lists some 980,000 clones; approximately 76% were seen once. Sequencing was carried out using memory CD4+ T cells sorted from blood. The subset is: CD45RA-negative fraction. The receptors originated from a man aged 18 to 29 in good health.

This clone was seen many times. This sequence joins TRBV28 and TRBJ1-2, with D possibly TRBD1 on 6 matching bases. Germline V gene sequence: CDR1 MDHEN, CDR2 SYDVKM. The CDR3 contains 14 residues. V was trimmed by 2 bases and J by 4 bases, leaving 11 bases between them. DNA for the CDR3: TGTGCCAGCAGTTTAGCCACAGGGAGCTATGGCTACACCTTC. Translation gives CASSLATGSYGYTF.

The gene calls are TRBV27 and TRBJ2-3; D is undetermined. The germline V gene encodes CDR1 MNHEY and CDR2 SMNVEV (reference sequence). The CDR3 runs 13 residues. V was pared by 6 bases and J by 0 bases, with 7 bases between. CDR3 DNA: TGTGCCAGCAGAGTCCATAGCACAGATACGCAGTATTTT. Its translation: CASRVHSTDTQYF.

The CDR3 is CASSRDAGDKTDTQYF. The CDR3 region has the DNA TGCGCCAGCAGCCGCGACGCCGGAGACAAAACAGATACGCAGTATTTT. V usage is TRBV5-1 and J usage is TRBJ2-3; D uncertain. CDR3 size: 16 residues. Trimming stripped 4 bases from V and 3 bases from J, with 18 bases between. Looked up from germline, CDR1 is SGHRS and CDR2 is YFSETQ.

Regarding this clone: With a far larger clone one base away, a read error is the likely cause. J is TRBJ2-3 and V is TRBV5-1; either TRBD1 or TRBD2 may fit D (5 bases each). CDR1 is SGHRS and CDR2 is YFSETQ in the germline V gene. This CDR3 comprises 15 residues. V gave up 0 bases and J gave up 2 bases, with 10 bases separating them. The CDR3 nucleotides read TGCGCCAGCAGCTTGGGAGGGGTTCCCACAGATACGCAGTATTTT. Its translation: CASSLGGVPTDTQYF.

The chain links TRBV5-4 to TRBJ1-2, with 9 positions matching TRBD1. This CDR3 contains 14 residues. After removal of 5 bases from V and 1 base from J, the junction contained 3 bases not matched to a gene. Germline CDR1 and CDR2: SGHNT and YYREEE (reference sequence). CDR3 nucleotide sequence: TGTGCCAGCAGACCGGACAGGGGTAACTATGGCTACACCTTC. Its protein product is CASRPDRGNYGYTF.

Concerning this clone: Other nucleotide sequences in the sample specify the same CDR3. CDR3 sequence reads: CAISESLATDTQYF. The CDR3 DNA is TGTGCCATCAGTGAGTCTCTAGCGACAGATACGCAGTATTTT. The rearrangement uses TRBV10-3 and TRBJ2-3; possible D gene TRBD2, 6 bases. This CDR3 is 14 amino acids long. Trimming left V 0 bases short and J 3 bases short, with 7 bases between. The germline V gene encodes CDR1 ENHRY and CDR2 SYGVKD.

The V call is TRBV30, the J call TRBJ1-4; 7 bases line up with TRBD1. The CDR3 contains 12 residues. With V trimmed by 3 bases and J by 7 bases, 2 bases remained unmatched. In germline, CDR1 is GTSNPN, CDR2 SVGIG (reference sequence). CDR3 sequence: CAWSRDSEKLFF. Here the CDR3 DNA reads TGTGCCTGGAGCCGGGACAGTGAAAAACTGTTTTTT.

This clone was counted once. V gene TRBV6-6 combines with J gene TRBJ1-2, with D maybe TRBD1 (6 bases). Trimming took 6 bases from V and 4 from J, leaving 12 bases between them. CDR3 size: 13 residues. The germline CDR1 and CDR2 sequences are MNHNY and SVGAGI (reference sequence). CDR3 sequence (DNA): TGTGCCAGCAGACTTGGACAGACCTATGGCTACACCTTC. It codes for CASRLGQTYGYTF.

The V gene is TRBV10-3, the J gene TRBJ2-3, with 11 bases lining up with TRBD2. The CDR3 has 15 residues. The germline V gene encodes CDR1 ENHRY and CDR2 SYGVKD. Trimming at V came to 6 bases and at J to 5 bases, leaving 7 bases not matched to a gene. DNA of the CDR3: TGTGCCATCAGGCCCACTAGCGGGAGAGGAGATACGCAGTATTTT. Amino acids: CAIRPTSGRGDTQYF.

The V call is TRBV6-5, the J call TRBJ1-1; D unresolved. The CDR3 spans 15 residues. Trimming stripped 7 bases from V and 1 base from J, with 16 bases between. Germline values: CDR1 MNHEY, CDR2 SVGAGI. The CDR3: CASKYSGNTNTEAFF. The CDR3 DNA sequence: TGTGCCAGCAAATATTCCGGAAACACGAACACTGAAGCTTTCTTT.

The chain couples TRBV6-6 to TRBJ2-7; 10 bases line up with TRBD1. The CDR3 extends over 16 amino acids. Germline V CDR1 and CDR2: MNHNY, SVGAGI (reference sequence). V gave up 6 bases and J gave up 2 bases; unmatched junction bases: 10. The CDR3 protein is CASRTLRDRGTYEQYF. The CDR3 nucleotides read TGTGCCAGCAGAACTCTTAGGGACAGGGGTACCTACGAGCAGTACTTC.

This rearrangement joins TRBV9 to TRBJ2-1; 7 positions agree with TRBD2. Germline CDR1 SGDLS, CDR2 YYNGEE. This CDR3 region has 15 residues. V lost 0 bases to trimming and J lost 6 bases; unmatched junction nucleotides: 6. CDR3 nucleotides: TGTGCCAGCAGCGTAGGGAGCGGGAAATCCAATGAGCAGTTCTTC. This gives the protein CASSVGSGKSNEQFF.

This clone was counted only a few times. This chain connects TRBV7-9 to TRBJ1-5; D is ambiguous. This CDR3 is 15 amino acids long. Per germline, CDR1 SEHNR and CDR2 FQNEAQ (reference sequence). Trimming cost V 5 bases and J 1 base, with 12 bases left between them. CDR3 residues: CASSQAAQSNQPQHF. The DNA of the CDR3 is TGTGCCAGCAGCCAGGCAGCTCAGAGCAATCAGCCCCAGCATTTT.

Comments on this clone: Possible read error: a much larger clone is one base away. The same CDR3 is also encoded by other DNA sequences in this sample. This rearrangement joins TRBV30 to TRBJ1-1; D is undetermined. The CDR3 length is 12 residues. Germline V gives CDR1 GTSNPN, CDR2 SVGIG (reference sequence). V gave up 0 bases and J gave up 1 base, with 3 bases separating them. CDR3 sequence reads: CAWSVANTEAFF. CDR3 DNA: TGTGCCTGGAGTGTTGCGAACACTGAAGCTTTCTTT. Based on the CDR3 plus reference TRBV30 and TRBJ1-1, the full variable domain is SQTIHQWPATLVQPVGSPLSLECTVEGTSNPNLYWYRQAAGRGLQLLFYSVGIGQISSEVPQNLSASRPQDRQFILSSKKLLLSDSGFYLCAWSVANTEAFFGQGTRLTVV.

The CDR3 DNA is TGCAGCGTTCAGAAGAACACTGAAGCTTTCTTT. Translation: CSVQKNTEAFF. The V and J genes are TRBV29-1 and TRBJ1-1; no definite D call. Trimming took off 5 bases at V and 1 base at J, with 5 bases between the two ends. Germline assignment: CDR1 SQVTM and CDR2 ANQGSEA. There are 11 residues in the CDR3. The variable domain in full, completed from reference TRBV29-1 and TRBJ1-1, reads SAVISQKPSRDICQRGTSLTIQCQVDSQVTMMFWYRQQPGQSLTLIATANQGSEATYESGFVIDKFPISRPNLTFSTLTVSNMSPEDSSIYLCSVQKNTEAFFGQGTRLTVV.

This clone was seen only once. The chain links TRBV27 to TRBJ2-1; 13 bases align to TRBD2. The V gene end was trimmed by 2 bases and the J gene end by 0 bases; junction bases not matched to a gene: 13. The length of the CDR3 is 21 residues. Germline V CDR1 and CDR2: MNHEY, SMNVEV (reference sequence). CDR3 loop: CASSLARQLAGGFYSYNEQFF. The DNA of the CDR3 is TGTGCCAGCAGTTTAGCGCGACAACTAGCGGGGGGGTTCTACTCCTACAATGAGCAGTTCTTC.

The chain employs TRBV4-2 and TRBJ2-7; 7 nucleotides match TRBD2. Germline CDR1 LGHNA, CDR2 YNFKEQ. The CDR3 length is 16 residues. J was trimmed by 2 bases and V by 4 bases; bases with no gene match: 11. Written as DNA, the CDR3 is TGTGCCAGCAGCCCGGAGGTGGGCGGGGGAGCCTACGAGCAGTACTTC. It specifies CASSPEVGGGAYEQYF.

The CDR3 protein is CASSQMSRWGATEAFF. CDR3 sequence (DNA): TGTGCCAGCAGCCAAATGTCCAGATGGGGGGCAACTGAAGCTTTCTTT. This chain links TRBV9 with TRBJ1-1, with a possible D match to TRBD1 (6 bases). The germline CDR1 and CDR2 sequences are SGDLS and YYNGEE. There are 16 residues in the CDR3. With 4 bases removed from V and 5 bases from J, the gap between germline ends came to 21 bases.

The rearrangement joins TRBV6-1 to TRBJ1-1; tentatively, D is TRBD1 (6 bases). Trimming left V 3 bases short and J 4 bases short, with 15 bases between. Germline CDR1 reads MNHNS; CDR2 reads SASEGT. The CDR3 runs 15 residues. CDR3 DNA sequence: TGTGCCAGCAGTGACTTGGGGGGCTTGGGCACTGAAGCTTTCTTT. Translation gives CASSDLGGLGTEAFF.

The sample holds one count of this clone. This chain joins TRBV4-3 and TRBJ2-7; possible D gene TRBD2, 6 bases. The ends were cut back, 1 base at V and 0 bases at J, with 13 bases in the middle. Per the germline V gene, CDR1 is LGHNA and CDR2 is YSLEER. The CDR3 is 16 residues long. The CDR3 DNA reads TGCGCCAGCAGCCAAGGGATAGCGGCTTACTCCTACGAGCAGTACTTC. Translation: CASSQGIAAYSYEQYF.

The gene calls are TRBV9 and TRBJ2-7; D is uncertain. This CDR3 is 15 amino acids long. CDR1 and CDR2 (germline): SGDLS, YYNGEE. The ends were cut back, 0 bases at V and 0 bases at J, with 10 bases in the middle. The CDR3 DNA follows: TGTGCCAGCAGCGTAGGAAGTGGTACCTCCTACGAGCAGTACTTC. This translates into CASSVGSGTSYEQYF.

This chain uses TRBV5-4 with TRBJ2-7; 8 bases match TRBD2. The CDR3 extends over 15 amino acids. The V segment lost 4 bases and the J segment 5 bases; nucleotides outside the gene matches: 11. Germline V CDR1 and CDR2: SGHNT, YYREEE (reference sequence). CDR3 sequence reads: CASSPTDGGADEQYF. The CDR3 region has the DNA TGTGCCAGCAGCCCAACTGACGGGGGGGCTGACGAGCAGTACTTC.

The chain uses TRBV5-1 and TRBJ2-6, with D tentatively TRBD1 or TRBD2 (6 bases each). Trimming left V 5 bases short and J 3 bases short, with 9 bases between. Germline CDR1 reads SGHRS; CDR2 reads YFSETQ. The CDR3 is made up of 14 amino acids. The CDR3 protein is CASRQGGGANVLTF. The CDR3 nucleotides are TGCGCCAGCAGACAGGGAGGTGGGGCCAACGTCCTGACTTTC.

The rearrangement uses TRBV11-3 and TRBJ2-1; 7 nucleotides match TRBD2. Germline V gene sequence: CDR1 SGHNT, CDR2 YENEEA. With V trimmed by 1 base and J by 9 bases, 3 bases remained unmatched. The CDR3 contains 13 residues. Here the CDR3 DNA reads TGTGCCAGCAGCTTAGGCGGGAGAGGTGAGCAGTTCTTC. Amino acids: CASSLGGRGEQFF.